This is a list of T cell receptor beta chains from one sample in a study of blood T cell repertoires in COVID-19. Clones were sequenced by immunoSEQ multiplex PCR, and TCRdb holds only the in-frame ones, with some missing. The sample has about 220,000 clones; 70% to 90% are singletons. Material: peripheral blood. The receptors were gathered from a human donor in a cohort sampled during active COVID-19. The CDR3 runs from the conserved cysteine through the conserved F or W. A D gene is named only where the DNA matches it firmly. Part of the rows lack a size; the others show once, few, many or a class for expanded clones.

size: NA; D: TRBD2; J: TRBJ2-1; V: TRBV4-1; CDR3: CASSKLAGAHNEQFF; DNA: TGCGCCAGCAGCAAACTAGCGGGAGCCCACAATGAGCAGTTCTTC
size: NA; D: TRBD1; J: TRBJ1-2; V: TRBV28; CDR3: CASSFGTGAPGYTF; DNA: TGTGCCAGCAGCTTCGGGACAGGGGCCCCGGGCTACACCTTC
size: NA; D: NA; J: TRBJ2-7; V: TRBV3-1/TRBV3-2; CDR3: CASSQEPGRRGSRYEQYF; DNA: TGTGCCAGCAGCCAAGAGCCGGGTCGGAGGGGTTCGCGCTACGAGCAGTACTTC
size: NA; D: TRBD2; J: TRBJ2-5; V: TRBV27; CDR3: CASSLTGTSGTGRETQYF; DNA: TGTGCCAGCAGCCTTACCGGGACTAGCGGCACTGGGAGGGAGACCCAGTACTTC
size: NA; D: NA; J: TRBJ1-1; V: TRBV11-2; CDR3: CASSLAGQGNTEAFF; DNA: TGTGCCAGCAGCTTAGCCGGTCAGGGGAACACTGAAGCTTTCTTT
size: NA; D: TRBD1; J: TRBJ2-2; V: TRBV11-3; CDR3: CASSGRQGDGELFF; DNA: TGTGCCAGCAGTGGCCGACAGGGTGACGGGGAGCTGTTTTTT
size: NA; D: NA; J: TRBJ1-6; V: TRBV19; CDR3: CASSIGAFQNSPLHF; DNA: TGTGCCAGTAGTATTGGGGCCTTTCAAAATTCACCCCTCCACTTT
size: NA; D: NA; J: TRBJ1-3; V: TRBV28; CDR3: CASSLSPSGNTIYF; DNA: TGTGCCAGCAGTTTAAGCCCCTCTGGAAACACCATATATTTT
size: once; D: TRBD2; J: TRBJ2-1; V: TRBV19; CDR3: CASRLAGRVGEQFF; DNA: TGTGCCAGTAGGCTAGCGGGGAGAGTAGGTGAGCAGTTCTTC
size: NA; D: TRBD1; J: TRBJ1-1; V: TRBV6-2/TRBV6-3; CDR3: CASSFGQGSAFF; DNA: TGTGCCAGCAGTTTCGGACAGGGATCAGCTTTCTTT
size: NA; D: NA; J: TRBJ2-7; V: TRBV3-1/TRBV3-2; CDR3: CASSPYSSYEQYF; DNA: TGTGCCAGCAGCCCCTACAGCTCCTACGAGCAGTACTTC
size: NA; D: NA; J: TRBJ2-2; V: TRBV5-1; CDR3: CASSTTGSGTGELFF; DNA: TGCGCCAGCAGCACCACAGGGTCGGGCACCGGGGAGCTGTTTTTT
size: once; D: NA; J: TRBJ1-1; V: TRBV7-9; CDR3: CASSLERQTEAFF; DNA: TGTGCCAGCAGCTTAGAGCGCCAAACTGAAGCTTTCTTT
size: NA; D: TRBD2; J: TRBJ2-1; V: TRBV5-1; CDR3: CASSPRGDSYNEQFF; DNA: TGCGCCAGCAGCCCCCGGGGGGACTCCTACAATGAGCAGTTCTTC
size: NA; D: TRBD1; J: TRBJ1-2; V: TRBV7-9; CDR3: CASSRGGTGLNYGYTF; DNA: TGTGCCAGCAGCCGTGGTGGGACAGGCCTTAACTATGGCTACACCTTC
size: NA; D: NA; J: TRBJ1-2; V: TRBV4-2; CDR3: CASSQDQMAGQYGYTF; DNA: TGTGCCAGCAGCCAAGATCAGATGGCAGGGCAGTATGGCTACACCTTC
size: once; D: NA; J: TRBJ2-5; V: TRBV7-3; CDR3: CASSPLGGLQETQYF; DNA: TGTGCCAGCAGCCCATTGGGGGGGCTTCAAGAGACCCAGTACTTC
size: NA; D: TRBD2; J: TRBJ2-3; V: TRBV11-2; CDR3: CASSLVAGGTDTQYF; DNA: TGTGCCAGCAGCTTAGTAGCGGGGGGCACAGATACGCAGTATTTT
size: NA; D: NA; J: TRBJ1-2; V: TRBV2; CDR3: CASSEAAGPQPYGYTF; DNA: TGTGCCAGCAGTGAAGCGGCAGGGCCGCAACCCTATGGCTACACCTTC
size: NA; D: TRBD1; J: TRBJ2-2; V: TRBV6-2/TRBV6-3; CDR3: CASSRTGLGTGELFF; DNA: TGTGCCAGCAGCCGGACAGGGCTCGGAACCGGGGAGCTGTTTTTT
size: many; D: NA; J: TRBJ2-7; V: TRBV5-1; CDR3: CASRNRGADREGEQYF; DNA: TGCGCCAGCAGGAACCGGGGAGCGGATCGCGAGGGCGAGCAGTACTTC
size: NA; D: NA; J: TRBJ2-2; V: TRBV11-2; CDR3: CASSFRGSDTGELFF; DNA: TGTGCCAGCAGCTTCCGGGGGTCCGACACCGGGGAGCTGTTTTTT
size: NA; D: NA; J: TRBJ2-7; V: TRBV5-1; CDR3: CASSLRAQPQTYEQYF; DNA: TGCGCCAGCAGCTTGAGAGCGCAGCCGCAAACCTACGAGCAGTACTTC
size: NA; D: TRBD2; J: TRBJ2-5; V: TRBV28; CDR3: CASTPGRGETQYF; DNA: TGTGCCAGCACCCCCGGGCGGGGGGAGACCCAGTACTTC
size: NA; D: NA; J: TRBJ2-2; V: TRBV7-9; CDR3: CASSLVTTSFGDTGELFF; DNA: TGTGCCAGCAGCTTAGTGACCACTAGCTTTGGAGACACCGGGGAGCTGTTTTTT
size: NA; D: TRBD1; J: TRBJ2-7; V: TRBV7-2; CDR3: CASSPRTGGYEQYF; DNA: TGTGCCAGCAGCCCTAGGACAGGGGGCTACGAGCAGTACTTC
size: NA; D: TRBD2; J: TRBJ2-1; V: TRBV7-2; CDR3: CASSFRPLASGRAEQFF; DNA: TGTGCCAGCAGCTTCCGACCTTTGGCCAGCGGGAGAGCTGAGCAGTTCTTC
size: NA; D: NA; J: TRBJ2-5; V: TRBV5-4; CDR3: CASSLALGGSETQYF; DNA: TGTGCCAGCAGCTTGGCCCTCGGAGGCTCGGAGACCCAGTACTTC
size: NA; D: TRBD2; J: TRBJ2-2; V: TRBV5-1; CDR3: CASSLTGGLAGGPNTGELFF; DNA: TGCGCCAGCAGCCTTACAGGGGGGCTAGCGGGAGGGCCGAACACCGGGGAGCTGTTTTTT
size: NA; D: TRBD1; J: TRBJ1-2; V: TRBV7-8; CDR3: CASLPGQGFLTSSGYTF; DNA: TGTGCCAGTCTACCGGGACAGGGTTTTTTAACTTCGTCTGGCTACACCTTC
size: NA; D: NA; J: TRBJ1-6; V: TRBV6-1; CDR3: CASSEAPGDSPLHF; DNA: TGTGCCAGCAGTGAAGCGCCGGGAGATTCACCCCTCCACTTT
size: few; D: NA; J: TRBJ2-7; V: TRBV28; CDR3: CASSPTRPRAYEQYF; DNA: TGTGCCAGCAGCCCTACTAGACCCCGGGCCTACGAGCAGTACTTC
size: NA; D: NA; J: TRBJ2-7; V: TRBV28; CDR3: CASSLAGRGEQYF; DNA: TGTGCCAGCAGTTTAGCGGGGCGGGGCGAGCAGTACTTC
size: NA; D: TRBD2; J: TRBJ2-3; V: TRBV2; CDR3: CASSGPPGLAGRDTQYF; DNA: TGTGCCAGCAGTGGTCCCCCGGGACTAGCGGGAAGGGATACGCAGTATTTT
size: NA; D: TRBD2; J: TRBJ2-2; V: TRBV28; CDR3: CASSARASGDTGELFF; DNA: TGTGCCAGCAGTGCCCGGGCTAGCGGAGACACCGGGGAGCTGTTTTTT
size: NA; D: TRBD1; J: TRBJ2-2; V: TRBV2; CDR3: CASRKDRGPGELFF; DNA: TGTGCCAGCAGGAAGGACAGGGGGCCCGGGGAGCTGTTTTTT
size: NA; D: NA; J: TRBJ2-1; V: TRBV9; CDR3: CASSVDSEQFF; DNA: TGTGCCAGCAGCGTAGACAGTGAGCAGTTCTTC
size: NA; D: NA; J: TRBJ1-1; V: TRBV6-5; CDR3: CASSFLQGNTEAFF; DNA: TGTGCCAGCAGTTTCCTACAGGGGAACACTGAAGCTTTCTTT
size: NA; D: NA; J: TRBJ2-7; V: TRBV6-1; CDR3: CASSEAGQGWYEQYF; DNA: TGTGCCAGCAGTGAAGCCGGCCAGGGCTGGTACGAGCAGTACTTC
size: NA; D: NA; J: TRBJ2-1; V: TRBV2; CDR3: CADRLRNSSYNEQFF; DNA: TGTGCCGACCGCCTGAGGAATAGCTCCTACAATGAGCAGTTCTTC
size: NA; D: TRBD1; J: TRBJ2-7; V: TRBV27; CDR3: CASSSRTGSYEQYF; DNA: TGTGCCAGCAGTTCCAGGACAGGGTCCTACGAGCAGTACTTC
size: NA; D: NA; J: TRBJ2-7; V: TRBV5-1; CDR3: CASSLGAGSYEQYF; DNA: TGCGCCAGCAGCTTGGGGGCAGGGTCCTACGAGCAGTACTTC
size: few; D: NA; J: TRBJ1-3; V: TRBV4-2; CDR3: CASSQDSSTGNTIYF; DNA: TGTGCCAGCAGCCAAGATTCTTCTACGGGAAACACCATATATTTT
size: NA; D: NA; J: TRBJ2-2; V: TRBV7-8; CDR3: CASSPDIANTGELFF; DNA: TGTGCCAGCAGCCCGGACATCGCGAACACCGGGGAGCTGTTTTTT
size: NA; D: TRBD1; J: TRBJ1-4; V: TRBV5-1; CDR3: CASSPGQGAANEKLFF; DNA: TGCGCCAGCAGCCCCGGACAGGGAGCGGCTAATGAAAAACTGTTTTTT
size: NA; D: TRBD1; J: TRBJ1-5; V: TRBV30; CDR3: CAWATGGNQPQHF; DNA: TGTGCCTGGGCGACAGGGGGCAATCAGCCCCAGCATTTT
size: NA; D: NA; J: TRBJ1-1; V: TRBV29-1; CDR3: CSVEAIPGQGEAFF; DNA: TGCAGCGTTGAAGCCATTCCGGGACAAGGTGAAGCTTTCTTT
size: once; D: TRBD2; J: TRBJ2-1; V: TRBV5-1; CDR3: CASSLTSGIYEQFF; DNA: TGCGCCAGCAGCCTGACTAGCGGGATCTATGAGCAGTTCTTC
size: once; D: NA; J: TRBJ1-5; V: TRBV27; CDR3: CASSFGVYQPQHF; DNA: TGTGCCAGCAGTTTCGGTGTGTATCAGCCCCAGCATTTT
size: few; D: NA; J: TRBJ1-1; V: TRBV21-1; CDR3: CASSSGGEF; DNA: TGTGCCAGCAGCTCCGGGGGAGAATTT
size: NA; D: NA; J: TRBJ1-2; V: TRBV7-9; CDR3: CASSFGQGYGYTF; DNA: TGTGCCAGCAGCTTCGGCCAGGGGTACGGCTACACCTTC
size: NA; D: NA; J: TRBJ2-5; V: TRBV10-3; CDR3: CAISDPGGQKTQYF; DNA: TGTGCCATCAGTGATCCAGGGGGGCAAAAGACCCAGTACTTC